This TCR beta chain was found in a study of blood T cell repertoires in COVID-19. Clones were read by immunoSEQ multiplex PCR, and TCRdb kept only the in-frame ones, dropping some. In the table there are some 160,000 clones, 65% to 85% of which are singletons. V was clipped by 0 bases and J by 3 bases, with 9 bases between them. Germline V gene lookup returns CDR1 SGHTA and CDR2 FQGNSA. The CDR3 is made up of 14 amino acids. The clonotype originates from a man in his 70s with active or convalescent COVID-19. The sequenced sample was peripheral blood. The chain links TRBV7-2 to TRBJ2-7, with D possibly matching TRBD2 (6 bases). This CDR3 is CASSLARAGYEQYF. The DNA of the CDR3 is TGTGCCAGCAGCTTAGCCAGAGCGGGCTACGAGCAGTACTTC.